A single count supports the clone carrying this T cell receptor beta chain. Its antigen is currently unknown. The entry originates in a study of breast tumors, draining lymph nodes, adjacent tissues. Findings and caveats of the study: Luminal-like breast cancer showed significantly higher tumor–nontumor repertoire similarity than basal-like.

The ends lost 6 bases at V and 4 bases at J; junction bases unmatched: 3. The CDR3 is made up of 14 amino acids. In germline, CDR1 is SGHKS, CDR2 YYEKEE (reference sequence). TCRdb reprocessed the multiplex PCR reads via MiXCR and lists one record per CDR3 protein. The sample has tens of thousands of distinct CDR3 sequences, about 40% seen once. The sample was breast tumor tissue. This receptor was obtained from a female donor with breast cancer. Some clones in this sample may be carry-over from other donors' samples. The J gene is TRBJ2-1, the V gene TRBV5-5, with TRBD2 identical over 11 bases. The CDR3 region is CASNVAGGYNEQFF. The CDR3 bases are TGTGCCAGCAACGTAGCGGGAGGGTACAATGAGCAGTTCTTC.